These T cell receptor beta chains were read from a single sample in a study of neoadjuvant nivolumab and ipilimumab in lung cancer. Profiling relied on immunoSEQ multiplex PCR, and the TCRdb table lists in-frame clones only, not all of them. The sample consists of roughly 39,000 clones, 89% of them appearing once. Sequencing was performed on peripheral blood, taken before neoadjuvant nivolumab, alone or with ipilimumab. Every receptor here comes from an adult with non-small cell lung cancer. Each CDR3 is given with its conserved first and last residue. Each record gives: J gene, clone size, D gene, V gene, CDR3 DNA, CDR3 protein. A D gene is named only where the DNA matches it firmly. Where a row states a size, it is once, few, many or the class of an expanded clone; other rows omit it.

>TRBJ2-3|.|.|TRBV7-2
TGTGCCAGCAGCATTCAGGGTCCAGATACGCAGTATTTT
CASSIQGPDTQYF
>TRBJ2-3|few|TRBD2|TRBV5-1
TGCGCCAGCAGCGGCTTAGCGGGAGGAACAGATACGCAGTATTTT
CASSGLAGGTDTQYF
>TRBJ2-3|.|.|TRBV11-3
TGTGCCAGCAGCTTTACGGGAAGTGTCGCTGATACGCAGTATTTT
CASSFTGSVADTQYF
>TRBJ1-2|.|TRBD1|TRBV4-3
TGCGCCAGCAGCCAAGTGGCAGGGGGTAACTATGGCTACACCTTC
CASSQVAGGNYGYTF
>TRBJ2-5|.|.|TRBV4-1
TGCGCCAGCAGTCAAACTAGATCAGAGACCCAGTACTTC
CASSQTRSETQYF
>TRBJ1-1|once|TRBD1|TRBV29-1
TGCAGCGTCAGGACAGGGGCTGAAAACACTGAAGCTTTCTTT
CSVRTGAENTEAFF
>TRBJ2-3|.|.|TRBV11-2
TGTGCCAGCAGCTTCCTTTTGGGCCAAGGCACAGATACGCAGTATTTT
CASSFLLGQGTDTQYF
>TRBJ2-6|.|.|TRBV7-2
TGTGCCAGCAGCTTCTCTTCTAGCTCTGGGGCCAACGTCCTGACTTTC
CASSFSSSSGANVLTF
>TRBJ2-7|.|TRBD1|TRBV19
TGTGCCAGTAGTATGACAGGGGGCTCCTACGAGCAGTACTTC
CASSMTGGSYEQYF
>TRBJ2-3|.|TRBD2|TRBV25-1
TGTGCCAGCAGGGGAACTAGCGGGAGGACAGATACGCAGTATTTT
CASRGTSGRTDTQYF
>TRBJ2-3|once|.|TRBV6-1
TGTGCCAGCAGTGAAATTTTTGCGGGGGCGGGCGATACGCAGTATTTT
CASSEIFAGAGDTQYF
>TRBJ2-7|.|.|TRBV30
TGTGCCGGTGGGACCTACGAGCAGTACTTC
CAGGTYEQYF
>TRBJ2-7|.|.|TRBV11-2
TGTGCCAGCAGAGAATGGGGCGGGACGTCCTACGAGCAGTACTTC
CASREWGGTSYEQYF
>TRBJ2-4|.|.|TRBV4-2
TGTGCCAGCAGCCAAGGACTAGCCAAAAACATTCAGTACTTC
CASSQGLAKNIQYF
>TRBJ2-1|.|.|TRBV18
TGTGCCAGCTCACCAGGGGTGGACAATGAGCAGTTCTTC
CASSPGVDNEQFF
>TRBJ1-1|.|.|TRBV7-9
TGTGCCAGCAGCACCGAGGACAGGAACACTGAAGCTTTCTTT
CASSTEDRNTEAFF
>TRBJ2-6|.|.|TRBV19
TGTGCCAGTAGGGAAACGGGCTCTGGGGCCAACGTCCTGACTTTC
CASRETGSGANVLTF
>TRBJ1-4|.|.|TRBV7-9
TGTGCCAGCAGCTTCGGACATCCTCAGGGAGAAAAACTGTTTTTT
CASSFGHPQGEKLFF
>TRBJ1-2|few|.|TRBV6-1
TGTGCCAGCAGCGAAACTCGGACCGCCCTCAAGAATGGCTACACCTTC
CASSETRTALKNGYTF
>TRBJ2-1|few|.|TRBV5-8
TGTGCCATCCCCCGATCGCACAATGAGCAGTTCTTC
CAIPRSHNEQFF
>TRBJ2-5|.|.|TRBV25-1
TGTGCCAGCAGTGGGGACGCTGCGGGGGCGTGGGAGACCCAGTACTTC
CASSGDAAGAWETQYF
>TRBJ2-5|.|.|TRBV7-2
TGTGCCAGCAGCCGACAATTAGCTCTCCAAGAGACCCAGTACTTC
CASSRQLALQETQYF
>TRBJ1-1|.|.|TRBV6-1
TGTGCCAGCAGTGAAGCCGAGGGGGGGAACACTGAAGCTTTCTTT
CASSEAEGGNTEAFF
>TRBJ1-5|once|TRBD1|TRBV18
TGTGCCAGCTCACCGGACAGGGAACAGCCCCAGCATTTT
CASSPDREQPQHF
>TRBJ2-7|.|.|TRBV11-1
TGTGCCAGCAGCTTAGCCGAATTCGGGGGCTACGAGCAGTACTTC
CASSLAEFGGYEQYF
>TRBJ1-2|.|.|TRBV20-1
TGCAGTGCTTCCGGACAGTATGGCTACACCTTC
CSASGQYGYTF
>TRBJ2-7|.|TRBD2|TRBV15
TGTGCCACCAGCAGTCGGATTAGCGGGAGTCCCGAGCAGTACTTC
CATSSRISGSPEQYF
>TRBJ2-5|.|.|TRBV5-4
TGTGCCAGCAGCCCAGACGGAGGGACGCTCGAGACCCAGTACTTC
CASSPDGGTLETQYF
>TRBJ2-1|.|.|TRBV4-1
TGCGCCAGCAGCGGCAATGAGCAGTTCTTC
CASSGNEQFF
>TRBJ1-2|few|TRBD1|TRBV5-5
TGTGCCAGCAGCTTGGGGCCAGGGGGTCACTATGGCTACACCTTC
CASSLGPGGHYGYTF
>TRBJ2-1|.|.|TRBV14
TGTGCCAGCAGCCAAGCGATTAGGACCTCTTGGACCAACTCCTACAATGAGCAGTTCTTC
CASSQAIRTSWTNSYNEQFF
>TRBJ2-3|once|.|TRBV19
TGTGCCAGTAGTATAGACCCCCCAGACGGGACAAGCACAGATACGCAGTATTTT
CASSIDPPDGTSTDTQYF
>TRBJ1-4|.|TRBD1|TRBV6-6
TGTGCCAGCAGATTACCGACAGGGGATGAAAAACTGTTTTTT
CASRLPTGDEKLFF
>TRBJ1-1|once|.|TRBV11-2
TGTGCCAGCAGCTTAGATCCGCCAGGGGACACTGAAGCTTTCTTT
CASSLDPPGDTEAFF
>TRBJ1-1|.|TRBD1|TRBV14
TGTGCCAGCAGCCAAGTCGCAGGGGGGAACACTGAAGCTTTCTTT
CASSQVAGGNTEAFF
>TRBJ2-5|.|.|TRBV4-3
TGCGCCAGCAGCCAAGATTACGGGGCACAAGAGACCCAGTACTTC
CASSQDYGAQETQYF
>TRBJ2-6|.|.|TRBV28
TGTGCCAGCAGACGGGACGGACGGCTCTCTGGGGCCAACGTCCTGACTTTC
CASRRDGRLSGANVLTF
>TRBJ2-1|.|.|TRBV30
TGTGCCTGGAGTGCCGGGAGAGCGAATGAGCAGTTCTTC
CAWSAGRANEQFF
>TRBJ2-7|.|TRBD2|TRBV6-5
TGTGCCAGCAGTTATCTACTAGCGGGAGACGAGCAGTACTTC
CASSYLLAGDEQYF
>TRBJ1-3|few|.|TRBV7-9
TGTGCCAGCACCATCTCTGGAAACACCATATATTTT
CASTISGNTIYF
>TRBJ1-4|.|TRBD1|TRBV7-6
TGTGCCAGCAGCTCGGGACAGGGTAGGGAAAAACTGTTTTTT
CASSSGQGREKLFF
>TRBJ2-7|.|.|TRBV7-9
TGTGCCAGCAGCTTACCCAGGGGCTACGAGCAGTACTTC
CASSLPRGYEQYF
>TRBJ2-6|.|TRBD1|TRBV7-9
TGTGCCAGCAGCTTTCCGGACAGGGCAGGTGGGGCCAACGTCCTGACTTTC
CASSFPDRAGGANVLTF
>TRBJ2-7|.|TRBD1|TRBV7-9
TGTGCCAGCAGCTTAGCAGGGGGCGCGTTATACGAGCAGTACTTC
CASSLAGGALYEQYF
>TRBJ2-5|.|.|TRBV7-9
TGTGCCAGCAGCATCCCTCGGGACACACAGTACTTC
CASSIPRDTQYF
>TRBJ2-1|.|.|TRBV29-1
TGCAGCACCCTACTATCGAACGGGGAGCAGTTCTTC
CSTLLSNGEQFF
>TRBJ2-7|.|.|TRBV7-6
TGTGCCAGCAGCCGTGGGCCAAGCTACGAGCAGTACTTC
CASSRGPSYEQYF
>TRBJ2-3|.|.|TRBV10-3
TGTGCCATCAACGGGCCCTTCGTCGGCAATATGGATACGCAGTATTTT
CAINGPFVGNMDTQYF
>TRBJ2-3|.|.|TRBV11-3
TGTGCCAGCAGCTTAGTAGCCGCAGATACGCAGTATTTT
CASSLVAADTQYF
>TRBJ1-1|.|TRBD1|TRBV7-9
TGTGCCAGCAGCTTACAGGGGGCTGGAGGCACTGAAGCTTTCTTT
CASSLQGAGGTEAFF
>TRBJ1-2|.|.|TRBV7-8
TGTGCCAGCACTCCTCAGGGTCCCGGCGGCTACACCTTC
CASTPQGPGGYTF